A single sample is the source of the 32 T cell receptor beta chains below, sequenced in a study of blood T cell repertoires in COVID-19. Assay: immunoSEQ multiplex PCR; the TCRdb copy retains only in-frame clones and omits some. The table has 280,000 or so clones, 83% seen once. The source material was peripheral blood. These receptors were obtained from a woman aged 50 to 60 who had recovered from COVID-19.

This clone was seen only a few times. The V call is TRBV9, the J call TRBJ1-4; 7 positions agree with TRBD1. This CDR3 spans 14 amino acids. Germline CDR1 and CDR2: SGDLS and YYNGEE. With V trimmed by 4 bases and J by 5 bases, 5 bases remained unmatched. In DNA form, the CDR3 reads TGTGCCAGCAGCCCGGGACAGTACAATGAAAAACTGTTTTTT. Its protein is CASSPGQYNEKLFF.

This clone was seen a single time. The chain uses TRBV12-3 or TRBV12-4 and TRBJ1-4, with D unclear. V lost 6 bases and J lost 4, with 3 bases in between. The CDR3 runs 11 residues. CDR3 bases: TGTGCCAGCAGCTATAATGAAAAACTGTTTTTT. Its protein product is CASSYNEKLFF.

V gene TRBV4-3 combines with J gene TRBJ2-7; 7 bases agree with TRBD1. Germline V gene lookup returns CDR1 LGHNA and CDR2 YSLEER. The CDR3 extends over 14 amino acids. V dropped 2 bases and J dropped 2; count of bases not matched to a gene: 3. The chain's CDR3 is CASSQTGTAYEQYF. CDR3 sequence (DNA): TGCGCCAGCAGCCAAACCGGGACAGCCTACGAGCAGTACTTC.

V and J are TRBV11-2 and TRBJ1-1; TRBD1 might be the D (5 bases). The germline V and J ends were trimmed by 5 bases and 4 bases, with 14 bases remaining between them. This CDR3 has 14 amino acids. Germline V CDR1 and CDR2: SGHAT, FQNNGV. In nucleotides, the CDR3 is TGTGCCAGCAGCCTCATCGGGGGTTCCACTGAAGCTTTCTTT. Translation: CASSLIGGSTEAFF.

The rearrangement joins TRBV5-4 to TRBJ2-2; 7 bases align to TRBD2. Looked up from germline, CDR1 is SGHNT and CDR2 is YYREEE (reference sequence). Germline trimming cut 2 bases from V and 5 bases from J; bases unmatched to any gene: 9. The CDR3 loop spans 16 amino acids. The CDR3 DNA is TGTGCCAGCAGCTTCCGAGTAGGGCGGGAGACCGGGGAGCTGTTTTTT. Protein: CASSFRVGRETGELFF. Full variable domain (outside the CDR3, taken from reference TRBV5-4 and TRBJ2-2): ETGVTQSPTHLIKTRGQQVTLRCSSQSGHNTVSWYQQALGQGPQFIFQYYREEENGRGNFPPRFSGLQFPNYSSELNVNALELDDSALYLCASSFRVGRETGELFFGEGSRLTVL.

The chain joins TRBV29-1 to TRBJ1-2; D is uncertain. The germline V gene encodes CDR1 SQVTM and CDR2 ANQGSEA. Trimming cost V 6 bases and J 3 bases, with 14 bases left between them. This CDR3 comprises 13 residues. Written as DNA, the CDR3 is TGCAGCGTCTACAGCTTAACAGACTATGGCTACACCTTC. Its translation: CSVYSLTDYGYTF.

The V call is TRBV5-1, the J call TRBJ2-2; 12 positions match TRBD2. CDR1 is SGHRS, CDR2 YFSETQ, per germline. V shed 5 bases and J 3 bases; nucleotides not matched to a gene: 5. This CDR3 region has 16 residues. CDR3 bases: TGCGCCAGCAGATCTCTAGCGGGGGGGCACACCGGGGAGCTGTTTTTT. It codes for CASRSLAGGHTGELFF.

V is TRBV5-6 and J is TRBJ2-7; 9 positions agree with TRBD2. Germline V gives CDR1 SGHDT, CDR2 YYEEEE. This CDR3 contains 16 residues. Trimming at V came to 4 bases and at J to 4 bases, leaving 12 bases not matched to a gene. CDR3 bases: TGTGCCAGCAGCCACAACATAGCGGGAGTAGTTTACGAGCAGTACTTC. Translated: CASSHNIAGVVYEQYF.

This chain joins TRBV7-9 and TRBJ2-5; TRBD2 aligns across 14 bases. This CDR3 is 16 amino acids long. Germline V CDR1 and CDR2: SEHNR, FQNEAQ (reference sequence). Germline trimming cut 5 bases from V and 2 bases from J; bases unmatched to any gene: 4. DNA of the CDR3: TGTGCCAGCAGCCCTTGGACTAGCGGGGGGCAAGAGACCCAGTACTTC. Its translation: CASSPWTSGGQETQYF.

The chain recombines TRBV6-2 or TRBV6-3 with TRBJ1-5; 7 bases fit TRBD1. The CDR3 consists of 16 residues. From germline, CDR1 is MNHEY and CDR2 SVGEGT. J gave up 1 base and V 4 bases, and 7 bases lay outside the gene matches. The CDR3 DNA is TGTGCCAGCAGTTCGTCACAGGGGTTAAGCAATCAGCCCCAGCATTTT. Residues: CASSSSQGLSNQPQHF.

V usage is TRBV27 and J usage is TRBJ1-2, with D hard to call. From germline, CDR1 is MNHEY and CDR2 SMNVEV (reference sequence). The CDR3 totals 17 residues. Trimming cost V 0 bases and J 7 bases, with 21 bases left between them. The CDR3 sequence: CASSLSGVYDNFGGYTF. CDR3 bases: TGTGCCAGCAGTTTATCGGGCGTGTATGATAACTTTGGTGGCTACACCTTC.

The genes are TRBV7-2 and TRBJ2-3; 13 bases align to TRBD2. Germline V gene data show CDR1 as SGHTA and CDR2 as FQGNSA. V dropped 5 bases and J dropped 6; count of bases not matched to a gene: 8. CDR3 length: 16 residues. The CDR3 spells CASSPGTSGALDTQYF. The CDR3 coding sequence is TGTGCCAGCAGCCCCGGGACTAGCGGGGCCCTCGATACGCAGTATTTT.

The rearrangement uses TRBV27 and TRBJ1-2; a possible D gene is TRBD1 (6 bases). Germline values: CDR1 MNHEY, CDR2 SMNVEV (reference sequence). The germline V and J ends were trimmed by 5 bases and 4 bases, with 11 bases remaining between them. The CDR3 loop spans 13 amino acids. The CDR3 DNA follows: TGTGCCAGCAGTCAGGACAGACTCTATGGCTACACCTTC. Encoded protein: CASSQDRLYGYTF.

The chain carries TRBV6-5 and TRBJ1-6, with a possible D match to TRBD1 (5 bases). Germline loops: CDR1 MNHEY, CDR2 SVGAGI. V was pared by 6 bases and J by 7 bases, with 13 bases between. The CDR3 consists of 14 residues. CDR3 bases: TGTGCCAGCAGGGGCAGGGTCGCGAATTCACCCCTCCACTTT. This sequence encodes CASRGRVANSPLHF.

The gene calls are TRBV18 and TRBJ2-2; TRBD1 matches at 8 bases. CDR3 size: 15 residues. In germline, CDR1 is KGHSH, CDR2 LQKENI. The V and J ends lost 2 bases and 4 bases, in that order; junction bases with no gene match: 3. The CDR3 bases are TGTGCCAGCTCACCAGGGCAGGGGGCCACCGGGGAGCTGTTTTTT. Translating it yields CASSPGQGATGELFF.

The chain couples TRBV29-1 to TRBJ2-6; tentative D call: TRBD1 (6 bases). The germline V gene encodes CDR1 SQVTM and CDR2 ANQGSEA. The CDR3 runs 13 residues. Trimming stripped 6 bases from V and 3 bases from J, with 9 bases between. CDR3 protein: CSVSRGGANVLTF. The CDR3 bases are TGCAGCGTAAGCAGGGGTGGGGCCAACGTCCTGACTTTC. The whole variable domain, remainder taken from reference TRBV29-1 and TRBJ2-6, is SAVISQKPSRDICQRGTSLTIQCQVDSQVTMMFWYRQQPGQSLTLIATANQGSEATYESGFVIDKFPISRPNLTFSTLTVSNMSPEDSSIYLCSVSRGGANVLTFGAGSRLTVL.

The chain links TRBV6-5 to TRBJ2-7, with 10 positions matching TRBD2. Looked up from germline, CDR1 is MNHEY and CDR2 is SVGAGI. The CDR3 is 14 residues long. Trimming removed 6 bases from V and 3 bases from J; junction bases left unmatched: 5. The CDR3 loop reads CASSQQREGYEQYF. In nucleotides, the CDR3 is TGTGCCAGCAGCCAACAGCGGGAGGGCTACGAGCAGTACTTC.

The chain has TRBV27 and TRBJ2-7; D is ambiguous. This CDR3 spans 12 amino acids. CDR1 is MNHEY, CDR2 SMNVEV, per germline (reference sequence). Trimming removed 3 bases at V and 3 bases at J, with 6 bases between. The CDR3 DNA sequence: TGTGCCAGCAGTTTTATCGGCTACGAGCAGTACTTC. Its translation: CASSFIGYEQYF.

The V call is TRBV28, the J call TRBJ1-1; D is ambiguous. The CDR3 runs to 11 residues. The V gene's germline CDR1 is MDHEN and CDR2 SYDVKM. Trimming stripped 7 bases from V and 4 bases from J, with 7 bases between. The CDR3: CASNSLTEAFF. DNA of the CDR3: TGTGCCAGCAACTCACTCACTGAAGCTTTCTTT.

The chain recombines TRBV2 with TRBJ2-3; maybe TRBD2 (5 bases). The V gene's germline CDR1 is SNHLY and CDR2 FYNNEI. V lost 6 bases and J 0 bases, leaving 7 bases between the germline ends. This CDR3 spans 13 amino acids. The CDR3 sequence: CASRGRSTDTQYF. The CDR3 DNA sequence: TGTGCCAGCAGGGGGAGAAGCACAGATACGCAGTATTTT.

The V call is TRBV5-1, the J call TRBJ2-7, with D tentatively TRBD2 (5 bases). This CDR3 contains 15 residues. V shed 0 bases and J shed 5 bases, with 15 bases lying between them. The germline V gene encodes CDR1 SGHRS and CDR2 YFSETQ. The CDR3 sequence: CASSLGASQPNEQYF. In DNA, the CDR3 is TGCGCCAGCAGCTTGGGGGCTAGCCAACCTAACGAGCAGTACTTC. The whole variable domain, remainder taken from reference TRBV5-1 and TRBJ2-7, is KAGVTQTPRYLIKTRGQQVTLSCSPISGHRSVSWYQQTPGQGLQFLFEYFSETQRNKGNFPGRFSGRQFSNSRSEMNVSTLELGDSALYLCASSLGASQPNEQYFGPGTRLTVT.

The CDR3 loop is CASRLGTGNNSPLHF. DNA of the CDR3: TGTGCCAGCAGACTAGGGACAGGGAATAATTCACCCCTCCACTTT. This chain links TRBV7-9 with TRBJ1-6; 9 bases are a match to TRBD1. This CDR3 region has 15 residues. Germline CDR1 SEHNR, CDR2 FQNEAQ (reference sequence). Trimming at V came to 6 bases and at J to 5 bases, leaving 5 bases not matched to a gene.

CDR3 in DNA: TGTGCCAGCAGTGAACTAACAGGGAATGAGCAGTTCTTC. Its translation: CASSELTGNEQFF. The chain couples TRBV6-1 to TRBJ2-1; possible D gene TRBD1, 6 bases. Germline V gene data show CDR1 as MNHNS and CDR2 as SASEGT. The CDR3 has 13 amino acids. V lost 2 bases and J lost 7, with 9 bases in between.

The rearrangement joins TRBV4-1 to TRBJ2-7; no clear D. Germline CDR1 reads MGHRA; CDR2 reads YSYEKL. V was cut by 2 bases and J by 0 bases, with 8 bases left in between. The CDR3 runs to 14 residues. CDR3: CASSQPISSYEQYF. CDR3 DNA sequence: TGCGCCAGCAGCCAACCAATTAGCTCCTACGAGCAGTACTTC.

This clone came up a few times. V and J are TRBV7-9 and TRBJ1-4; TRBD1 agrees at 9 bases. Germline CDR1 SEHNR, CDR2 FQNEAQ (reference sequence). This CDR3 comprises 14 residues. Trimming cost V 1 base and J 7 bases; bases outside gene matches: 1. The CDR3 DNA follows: TGTGCCAGCAGCTTAGGGACAGGGGCTGAAAAACTGTTTTTT. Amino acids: CASSLGTGAEKLFF.

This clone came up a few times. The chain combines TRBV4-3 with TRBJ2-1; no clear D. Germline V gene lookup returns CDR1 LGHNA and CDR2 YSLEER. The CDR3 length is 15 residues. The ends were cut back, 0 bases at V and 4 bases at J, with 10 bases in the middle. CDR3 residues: CASSQDFTQYNEQFF. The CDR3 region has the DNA TGCGCCAGCAGCCAAGATTTTACGCAGTACAATGAGCAGTTCTTC.

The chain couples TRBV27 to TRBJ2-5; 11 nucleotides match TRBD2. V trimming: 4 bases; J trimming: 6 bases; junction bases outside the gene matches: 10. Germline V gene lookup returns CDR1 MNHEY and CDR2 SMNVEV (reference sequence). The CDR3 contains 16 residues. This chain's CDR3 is CASSSPTSGRGQTQYF. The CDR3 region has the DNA TGTGCCAGCAGTTCCCCCACTAGCGGGAGAGGGCAGACCCAGTACTTC.

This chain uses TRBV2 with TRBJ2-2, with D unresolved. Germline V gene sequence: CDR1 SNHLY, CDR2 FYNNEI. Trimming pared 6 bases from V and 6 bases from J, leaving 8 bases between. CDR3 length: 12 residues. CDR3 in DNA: TGTGCCAGCAGATCTGTCTCCGGGGAGCTGTTTTTT. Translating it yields CASRSVSGELFF.

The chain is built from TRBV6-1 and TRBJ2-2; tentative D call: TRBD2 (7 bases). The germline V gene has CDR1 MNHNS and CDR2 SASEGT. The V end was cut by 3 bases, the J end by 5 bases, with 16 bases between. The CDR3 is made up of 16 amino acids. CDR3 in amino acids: CASSDLGRGLTGELFF. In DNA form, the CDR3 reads TGTGCCAGCAGTGATTTGGGGCGGGGGCTGACCGGGGAGCTGTTTTTT.

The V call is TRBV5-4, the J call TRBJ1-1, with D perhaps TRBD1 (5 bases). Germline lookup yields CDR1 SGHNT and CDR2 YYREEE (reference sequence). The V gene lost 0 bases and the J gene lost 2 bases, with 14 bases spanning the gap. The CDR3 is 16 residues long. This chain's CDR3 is CASSLAVGRANTEAFF. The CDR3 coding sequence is TGTGCCAGCAGCTTGGCCGTAGGCAGGGCCAACACTGAAGCTTTCTTT.

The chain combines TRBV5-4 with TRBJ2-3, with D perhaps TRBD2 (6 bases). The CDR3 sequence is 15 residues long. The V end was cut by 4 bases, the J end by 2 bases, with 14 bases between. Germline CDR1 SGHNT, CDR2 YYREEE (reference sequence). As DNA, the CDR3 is TGTGCCAGCAGCCCAGCCGGGGGTAACACAGATACGCAGTATTTT. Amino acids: CASSPAGGNTDTQYF.

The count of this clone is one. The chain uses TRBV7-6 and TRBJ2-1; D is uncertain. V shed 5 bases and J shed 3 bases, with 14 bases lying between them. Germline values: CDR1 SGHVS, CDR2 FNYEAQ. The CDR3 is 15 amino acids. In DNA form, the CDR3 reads TGTGCCAGCAGCCAAGACTCTGAATACTACAATGAGCAGTTCTTC. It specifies CASSQDSEYYNEQFF.